The rows below give T cell receptor beta chains drawn from one sample of a study of T cell repertoires in cytomegalovirus infection. The antigens for these receptors are not known. TCRdb ran MiXCR on the reads and lists one entry per CDR3 protein. The table shows about 890,000 distinct CDR3 sequences, with approximately 31% occurring only once. Specimen: cultured CD8+ T cells from PBMCs, collected from culture after CMV antigen stimulation. These receptors all come from a human donor in good health (CMV status not recorded). Some clones in this sample may be carry-over from other donors' samples. The CDR3 runs from the conserved cysteine through the conserved F or W. The order of the fields is D gene, J gene, V gene, clone size, CDR3 protein, CDR3 DNA. D genes are given only for firm matches. Clone size is given for some rows only: seen once, a few or many times, or a class if the clone is expanded.

d_call: NA; j_call: TRBJ2-1; v_call: TRBV7-9; clone_size: NA; cdr3_aa: CASSPQGVEQFF; cdr3_nt: TGTGCCAGCAGCCCGCAGGGTGTCGAGCAGTTCTTC
d_call: NA; j_call: TRBJ2-1; v_call: TRBV7-6; clone_size: many; cdr3_aa: CASSLLVGQAYNEQFF; cdr3_nt: TGTGCCAGCAGCCTCCTCGTGGGACAAGCCTACAATGAGCAGTTCTTC
d_call: NA; j_call: TRBJ2-2; v_call: TRBV12-3/TRBV12-4; clone_size: few; cdr3_aa: CASSLNLNTGELFF; cdr3_nt: TGTGCCAGCAGTTTGAATCTAAACACCGGGGAGCTGTTTTTT
d_call: NA; j_call: TRBJ2-1; v_call: TRBV28; clone_size: NA; cdr3_aa: CASTPRRAYNEQFF; cdr3_nt: TGTGCCAGCACCCCCCGCAGGGCTTACAATGAGCAGTTCTTC
d_call: TRBD1; j_call: TRBJ2-2; v_call: TRBV6-1; clone_size: NA; cdr3_aa: CASSGTGVLPFGELFF; cdr3_nt: TGTGCCAGCAGTGGGACAGGGGTCCTCCCGTTCGGGGAGCTGTTTTTT
d_call: NA; j_call: TRBJ2-3; v_call: TRBV9; clone_size: NA; cdr3_aa: CASSVEAGGLTDTQYF; cdr3_nt: TGTGCCAGCAGCGTAGAGGCTGGCGGGCTCACAGATACGCAGTATTTT
d_call: TRBD1; j_call: TRBJ1-1; v_call: TRBV19; clone_size: NA; cdr3_aa: CASSPRTGIGEAFF; cdr3_nt: TGTGCCAGTAGTCCGCGGACAGGGATAGGTGAAGCTTTCTTT
d_call: NA; j_call: TRBJ1-2; v_call: TRBV4-1; clone_size: NA; cdr3_aa: CASSQDDRSYYGYTF; cdr3_nt: TGCGCCAGCAGCCAAGATGACAGAAGCTACTATGGCTACACCTTC
d_call: TRBD1; j_call: TRBJ1-1; v_call: TRBV12-3/TRBV12-4; clone_size: many; cdr3_aa: CASSLQGARTEAFF; cdr3_nt: TGTGCCAGCAGTTTACAGGGGGCGCGCACTGAAGCTTTCTTT
d_call: NA; j_call: TRBJ2-1; v_call: TRBV20-1; clone_size: NA; cdr3_aa: CSATTVGYEQFF; cdr3_nt: TGCAGTGCTACCACCGTCGGATATGAGCAGTTCTTC
d_call: NA; j_call: TRBJ1-1; v_call: TRBV5-6; clone_size: NA; cdr3_aa: CASMRGYTEAFF; cdr3_nt: TGTGCCAGCATGCGAGGTTACACTGAAGCTTTCTTT
d_call: NA; j_call: TRBJ2-3; v_call: TRBV3-1; clone_size: NA; cdr3_aa: CASSPSKGGSTDTQYF; cdr3_nt: TGTGCCAGCAGCCCCTCAAAGGGGGGGAGCACAGATACGCAGTATTTT
d_call: TRBD2; j_call: TRBJ2-1; v_call: TRBV7-6; clone_size: many; cdr3_aa: CASSLLWTSGGDNSYNEQFF; cdr3_nt: TGTGCCAGCAGCTTACTATGGACTAGCGGGGGGGACAACTCCTACAATGAGCAGTTCTTC
d_call: NA; j_call: TRBJ2-2; v_call: TRBV4-1; clone_size: once; cdr3_aa: CASSQFAGPAGELFF; cdr3_nt: TGCGCCAGCAGCCAATTCGCCGGGCCCGCCGGGGAGCTGTTTTTT
d_call: NA; j_call: TRBJ1-1; v_call: TRBV4-1; clone_size: few; cdr3_aa: CASSQGLMRIAEAFF; cdr3_nt: TGCGCCAGCAGCCAAGGGCTGATGCGTATCGCTGAAGCTTTCTTT
d_call: NA; j_call: TRBJ1-4; v_call: TRBV5-4; clone_size: NA; cdr3_aa: CASSLRRSVFETTNEKLFF; cdr3_nt: TGTGCCAGCAGCTTGAGAAGGAGCGTTTTTGAGACAACTAATGAAAAACTGTTTTTT
d_call: NA; j_call: TRBJ2-2; v_call: TRBV25-1; clone_size: NA; cdr3_aa: CASSDLVMNTGELFF; cdr3_nt: TGTGCCAGCAGTGACCTCGTCATGAACACCGGGGAGCTGTTTTTT
d_call: NA; j_call: TRBJ1-1; v_call: TRBV20-1; clone_size: NA; cdr3_aa: CSARGAKNTEAFF; cdr3_nt: TGCAGTGCTCGAGGCGCGAAGAACACTGAAGCTTTCTTT
d_call: NA; j_call: TRBJ1-1; v_call: TRBV6-2/TRBV6-3; clone_size: NA; cdr3_aa: CASSYSAEVNTEAFF; cdr3_nt: TGTGCCAGCAGTTACTCGGCAGAAGTGAACACTGAAGCTTTCTTT
d_call: TRBD1; j_call: TRBJ1-4; v_call: TRBV6-6; clone_size: few; cdr3_aa: CASTPTGGAEKLFF; cdr3_nt: TGTGCCAGCACTCCGACAGGGGGCGCGGAAAAACTGTTTTTT
d_call: TRBD1; j_call: TRBJ1-1; v_call: TRBV7-9; clone_size: NA; cdr3_aa: CASSIEGQPDTEAFF; cdr3_nt: TGTGCCAGCAGCATAGAGGGACAGCCCGACACTGAAGCTTTCTTT
d_call: NA; j_call: TRBJ2-7; v_call: TRBV12-3/TRBV12-4; clone_size: many; cdr3_aa: CASSLSVYEQYF; cdr3_nt: TGTGCCAGCAGTTTATCGGTGTACGAGCAGTACTTC
d_call: NA; j_call: TRBJ1-6; v_call: TRBV19; clone_size: NA; cdr3_aa: CASSTARSSYNSPLHF; cdr3_nt: TGTGCCAGTAGTACTGCACGGAGCTCCTATAATTCACCCCTCCACTTT
d_call: TRBD1; j_call: TRBJ2-2; v_call: TRBV10-3; clone_size: many; cdr3_aa: CAISEVTGTNTGELFF; cdr3_nt: TGTGCCATCAGTGAGGTGACAGGGACGAACACCGGGGAGCTGTTTTTT
d_call: NA; j_call: TRBJ1-2; v_call: TRBV6-2/TRBV6-3; clone_size: NA; cdr3_aa: CASSYVWGYTF; cdr3_nt: TGTGCCAGCAGTTACGTCTGGGGCTACACCTTC
d_call: NA; j_call: TRBJ2-1; v_call: TRBV9; clone_size: NA; cdr3_aa: CASSVGLSGDEQFF; cdr3_nt: TGTGCCAGCAGCGTAGGTCTTAGCGGCGATGAGCAGTTCTTC
d_call: TRBD1; j_call: TRBJ1-5; v_call: TRBV6-5; clone_size: NA; cdr3_aa: CASSTGQGVNQPQHF; cdr3_nt: TGTGCCAGCAGTACAGGACAGGGGGTTAATCAGCCCCAGCATTTT
d_call: NA; j_call: TRBJ1-1; v_call: TRBV10-2; clone_size: NA; cdr3_aa: CASSVTRGVTEAFF; cdr3_nt: TGCGCCAGCAGTGTGACGCGGGGCGTTACTGAAGCTTTCTTT
d_call: NA; j_call: TRBJ2-1; v_call: TRBV7-6; clone_size: many; cdr3_aa: CASSPRRVNEQFF; cdr3_nt: TGTGCCAGCAGCCCAAGGAGGGTCAATGAGCAGTTCTTC
d_call: NA; j_call: TRBJ1-4; v_call: TRBV2; clone_size: few; cdr3_aa: CASSEAQASANEKLFF; cdr3_nt: TGTGCCAGCAGTGAAGCGCAGGCATCAGCTAATGAAAAACTGTTTTTT
d_call: NA; j_call: TRBJ2-1; v_call: TRBV12-5; clone_size: NA; cdr3_aa: CASGSGRRGDEQFF; cdr3_nt: TGTGCTAGTGGTTCCGGCAGACGCGGGGATGAGCAGTTCTTC
d_call: NA; j_call: TRBJ2-1; v_call: TRBV7-2; clone_size: NA; cdr3_aa: CASSLIGPPWEFF; cdr3_nt: TGTGCCAGCAGCTTAATCGGTCCTCCGTGGGAGTTCTTC
d_call: NA; j_call: TRBJ2-2; v_call: TRBV7-9; clone_size: NA; cdr3_aa: CASLASGNRVFTGELFF; cdr3_nt: TGTGCCAGCCTGGCGTCGGGAAACAGGGTTTTCACCGGGGAGCTGTTTTTT
d_call: NA; j_call: TRBJ2-3; v_call: TRBV28; clone_size: NA; cdr3_aa: CASSLRSRPTDTQYF; cdr3_nt: TGTGCCAGCAGTTTACGAAGCCGCCCCACAGATACGCAGTATTTT
d_call: NA; j_call: TRBJ2-1; v_call: TRBV12-3/TRBV12-4; clone_size: NA; cdr3_aa: CASTYDDGKRFGNEQFF; cdr3_nt: TGTGCCAGCACCTACGATGATGGGAAACGATTCGGCAATGAGCAGTTCTTC
d_call: NA; j_call: TRBJ1-2; v_call: TRBV4-3; clone_size: few; cdr3_aa: CASSQDAMRGDGYTF; cdr3_nt: TGCGCCAGCAGCCAAGATGCCATGAGGGGAGATGGCTACACCTTC
d_call: NA; j_call: TRBJ2-1; v_call: TRBV10-3; clone_size: few; cdr3_aa: CAIRTNRDNEQFF; cdr3_nt: TGTGCCATCAGAACGAACAGAGATAATGAGCAGTTCTTC
d_call: TRBD1; j_call: TRBJ2-1; v_call: TRBV6-2/TRBV6-3; clone_size: many; cdr3_aa: CASSLHRTGSSYNEQFF; cdr3_nt: TGTGCCAGCAGTCTCCACCGGACAGGGAGCTCCTACAATGAGCAGTTCTTC
d_call: NA; j_call: TRBJ1-2; v_call: TRBV29-1; clone_size: NA; cdr3_aa: CSVEDREENYGYTF; cdr3_nt: TGCAGCGTTGAAGACAGGGAAGAGAACTATGGCTACACCTTC
d_call: NA; j_call: TRBJ1-2; v_call: TRBV3-1; clone_size: many; cdr3_aa: CASSQDMGAQLYGYTF; cdr3_nt: TGTGCCAGCAGCCAAGATATGGGGGCCCAACTCTATGGCTACACCTTC
d_call: NA; j_call: TRBJ2-2; v_call: TRBV3-1; clone_size: few; cdr3_aa: CASSQAAGENTGELFF; cdr3_nt: TGTGCCAGCAGCCAAGCGGCAGGGGAGAACACCGGGGAGCTGTTTTTT
d_call: NA; j_call: TRBJ1-1; v_call: TRBV6-5; clone_size: once; cdr3_aa: CASSYSLIAKAFF; cdr3_nt: TGTGCCAGCAGTTACTCGTTGATAGCAAAAGCTTTCTTT
d_call: TRBD1; j_call: TRBJ1-3; v_call: TRBV6-6; clone_size: NA; cdr3_aa: CASRHGDRVDLSGNTIYF; cdr3_nt: TGTGCCAGCCGCCACGGGGACAGGGTGGACCTCTCTGGAAACACCATATATTTT
d_call: NA; j_call: TRBJ1-2; v_call: TRBV7-2; clone_size: NA; cdr3_aa: CASSWSGAGGYTF; cdr3_nt: TGTGCCAGCAGCTGGTCGGGGGCGGGAGGCTACACCTTC
d_call: NA; j_call: TRBJ1-1; v_call: TRBV4-2; clone_size: NA; cdr3_aa: CASSSTEMNTEAFF; cdr3_nt: TGTGCCAGCAGCTCGACCGAAATGAACACTGAAGCTTTCTTT
d_call: NA; j_call: TRBJ2-7; v_call: TRBV12-3/TRBV12-4; clone_size: NA; cdr3_aa: CASTPGDGAYEQYF; cdr3_nt: TGTGCCAGCACCCCAGGCGATGGAGCCTACGAGCAGTACTTC
d_call: NA; j_call: TRBJ2-6; v_call: TRBV10-3; clone_size: few; cdr3_aa: CAISEWSQSYGANVLTF; cdr3_nt: TGTGCCATCAGTGAGTGGTCCCAGTCGTATGGGGCCAACGTCCTGACTTTC
d_call: TRBD1; j_call: TRBJ1-3; v_call: TRBV7-6; clone_size: few; cdr3_aa: CASSLVVRGHGNTIYF; cdr3_nt: TGTGCCAGCAGCTTAGTGGTCAGGGGGCACGGAAACACCATATATTTT
d_call: NA; j_call: TRBJ1-1; v_call: TRBV7-8; clone_size: NA; cdr3_aa: CASSFRIEDVNTEAFF; cdr3_nt: TGTGCCAGCAGCTTCCGGATCGAAGACGTCAACACTGAAGCTTTCTTT
d_call: TRBD1; j_call: TRBJ2-3; v_call: TRBV11-3; clone_size: few; cdr3_aa: CASSPGQGLRTDTQYF; cdr3_nt: TGTGCCAGCTCGCCGGGACAGGGGCTTCGCACAGATACGCAGTATTTT
d_call: NA; j_call: TRBJ1-2; v_call: TRBV9; clone_size: NA; cdr3_aa: CASTSDGQGRKGYTF; cdr3_nt: TGTGCCAGCACTTCTGATGGGCAGGGGAGAAAAGGCTACACCTTC
d_call: NA; j_call: TRBJ2-7; v_call: TRBV6-5; clone_size: few; cdr3_aa: CASSYSGTISDEQYF; cdr3_nt: TGTGCCAGCAGTTACTCGGGGACAATCTCCGACGAGCAGTACTTC
d_call: NA; j_call: TRBJ2-1; v_call: TRBV15; clone_size: NA; cdr3_aa: CATPGTGDNEQFF; cdr3_nt: TGTGCCACCCCCGGGACGGGCGACAATGAGCAGTTCTTC
d_call: TRBD1; j_call: TRBJ1-2; v_call: TRBV7-2; clone_size: many; cdr3_aa: CASSPGTGIGYTF; cdr3_nt: TGTGCCAGCAGCCCCGGGACAGGGATCGGCTACACCTTC
d_call: TRBD2; j_call: TRBJ2-1; v_call: TRBV6-1; clone_size: NA; cdr3_aa: CASSPLAENSYNEQFF; cdr3_nt: TGTGCCAGCAGTCCTCTAGCGGAGAACTCCTACAATGAGCAGTTCTTC
d_call: TRBD1; j_call: TRBJ1-1; v_call: TRBV7-2; clone_size: few; cdr3_aa: CASSLGGTDAFF; cdr3_nt: TGTGCCAGCAGCTTAGGAGGGACAGACGCTTTCTTT
d_call: TRBD1; j_call: TRBJ2-1; v_call: TRBV19; clone_size: NA; cdr3_aa: CVSSTTRQGRYNEQFF; cdr3_nt: TGTGTCAGTAGTACCACCCGACAGGGTCGCTACAATGAGCAGTTCTTC